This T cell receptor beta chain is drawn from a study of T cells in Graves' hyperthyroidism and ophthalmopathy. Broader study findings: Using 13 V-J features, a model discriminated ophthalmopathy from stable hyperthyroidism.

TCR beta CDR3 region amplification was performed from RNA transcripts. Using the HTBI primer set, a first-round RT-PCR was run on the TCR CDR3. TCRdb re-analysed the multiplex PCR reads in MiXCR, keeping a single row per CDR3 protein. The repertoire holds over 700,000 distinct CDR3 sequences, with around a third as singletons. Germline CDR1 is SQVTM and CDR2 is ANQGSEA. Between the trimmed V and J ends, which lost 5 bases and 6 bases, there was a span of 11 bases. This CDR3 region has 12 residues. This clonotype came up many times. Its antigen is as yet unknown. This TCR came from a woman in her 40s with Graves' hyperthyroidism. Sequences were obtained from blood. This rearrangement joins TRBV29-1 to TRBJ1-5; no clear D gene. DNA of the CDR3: TGCAGCGTTCAAGCGTGGGGTCAGCCCCAGCATTTT. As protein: CSVQAWGQPQHF.